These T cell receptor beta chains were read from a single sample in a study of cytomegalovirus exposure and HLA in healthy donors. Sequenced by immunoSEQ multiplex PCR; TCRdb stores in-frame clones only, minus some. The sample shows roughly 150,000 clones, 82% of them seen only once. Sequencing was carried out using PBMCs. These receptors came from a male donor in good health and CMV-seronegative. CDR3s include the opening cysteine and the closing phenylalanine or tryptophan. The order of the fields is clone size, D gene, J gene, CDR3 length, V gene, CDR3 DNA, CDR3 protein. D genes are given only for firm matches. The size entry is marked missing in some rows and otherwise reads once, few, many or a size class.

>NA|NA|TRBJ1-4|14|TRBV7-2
TGTGCCAGCAGCTTATTTACACAACCACCAAAACTGTTTTTT
CASSLFTQPPKLFF
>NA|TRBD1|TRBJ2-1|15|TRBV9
TGTGCCAGCAGCGTCCTACAGGGGGCGTACAATGAGCAGTTCTTC
CASSVLQGAYNEQFF
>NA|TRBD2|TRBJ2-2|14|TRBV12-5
TGTGCTAGTGGGAGCGGGATAACCACCGGGGAGCTGTTTTTT
CASGSGITTGELFF
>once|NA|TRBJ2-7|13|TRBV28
TGTGCCAGCAGTTCAGGGGCCGACTACGAGCAGTACTTC
CASSSGADYEQYF
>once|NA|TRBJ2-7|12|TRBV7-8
TGTGCCAGCAGCTTGGGGGCCCACGAGCAGTACTTC
CASSLGAHEQYF
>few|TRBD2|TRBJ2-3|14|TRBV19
TGTGCCAGTAGTGTGGCGGGAGGGCCGGATACGCAGTATTTT
CASSVAGGPDTQYF
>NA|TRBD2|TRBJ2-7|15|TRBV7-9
TGTGCCAGCAGCTTACCACTAGCGGGCTCCTACGAGCAGTACTTC
CASSLPLAGSYEQYF
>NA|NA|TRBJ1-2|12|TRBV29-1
TGCAGCGTTGTACGGGGAGACTATGGCTACACCTTC
CSVVRGDYGYTF
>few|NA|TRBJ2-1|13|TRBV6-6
TGTGCCAGCAGTCTAAAATCGGGAAATGAGCAGTTCTTC
CASSLKSGNEQFF
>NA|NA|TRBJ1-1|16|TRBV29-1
TGCAGCGTCGGTTTTCCCGCTTCCATGAGTAACACTGAAGCTTTCTTT
CSVGFPASMSNTEAFF
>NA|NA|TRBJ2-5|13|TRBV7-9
TGTGCCAGCAGCTTAGGCAGGGGCGAGACCCAGTACTTC
CASSLGRGETQYF
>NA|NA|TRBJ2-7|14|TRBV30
TGTGCCTGGAGTGTACAGGGTATAGGAGGCGAGCAGTACTTC
CAWSVQGIGGEQYF
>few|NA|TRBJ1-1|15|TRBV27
TGTGCCAGCAGTTTTGGACCAGGGTTGGACACTGAAGCTTTCTTT
CASSFGPGLDTEAFF
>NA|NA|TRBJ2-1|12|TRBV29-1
TGCAGCGCCCCGGATGGTAGGGGTGAGCAGTTCTTC
CSAPDGRGEQFF
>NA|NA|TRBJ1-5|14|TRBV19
TGTGCCAGTAGTATACGGGACACAAATCAGCCCCAGCATTTT
CASSIRDTNQPQHF
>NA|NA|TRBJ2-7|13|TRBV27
TGTGCCAGCAGTTATACAGTTCTCTACGAGCAGTACTTC
CASSYTVLYEQYF
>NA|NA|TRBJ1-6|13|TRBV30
TGTGCCTGGAGTGTACTGTCGGACAGACCCCTCCACTTT
CAWSVLSDRPLHF
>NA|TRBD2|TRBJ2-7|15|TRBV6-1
TGTGCCAGCAGTGAAGCGGGACTAGCGAACTACGAGCAGTACTTC
CASSEAGLANYEQYF
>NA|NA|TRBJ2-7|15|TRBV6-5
TGTGCCAGCCAGAGGTGGCAGGGGGAGGCCTACGAGCAGTACTTC
CASQRWQGEAYEQYF
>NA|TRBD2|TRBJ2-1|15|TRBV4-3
TGCGCCAGCAGCCACCCTAGCGGGGCAATCAATGAGCAGTTCTTC
CASSHPSGAINEQFF
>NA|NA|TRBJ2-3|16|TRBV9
TGTGTCAGCAGCGTACCCACTGGCGGGAGCACAGATACGCAGTATTTT
CVSSVPTGGSTDTQYF
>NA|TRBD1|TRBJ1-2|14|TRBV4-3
TGCGCCAGCAGCCAAGATACAGGGGTCTATGGCTACACCTTC
CASSQDTGVYGYTF
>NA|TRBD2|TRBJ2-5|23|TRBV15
TGTGCCACCAGCAGAGCCCGCCGAGGTGAGACTAGCGGGAGGACCATGTACCAAGAGACCCAGTACTTC
CATSRARRGETSGRTMYQETQYF
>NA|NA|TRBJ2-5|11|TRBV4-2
TGTGCCAGCAGCCATCGGGAGACCCAGTACTTC
CASSHRETQYF
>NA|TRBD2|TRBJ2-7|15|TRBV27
TGTGCCAGCAGCTTAGGACTAGCGGGAGTGTACAAGCAGTACTTC
CASSLGLAGVYKQYF
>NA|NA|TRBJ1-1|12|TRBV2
TGTGCCAGCAGTTACCATAGAACCGAAGCTTTCTTT
CASSYHRTEAFF
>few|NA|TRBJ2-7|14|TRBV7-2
TGTGCCAGCAGCCCCTGGCTAGGGGGCTACGAGCAGTACTTC
CASSPWLGGYEQYF